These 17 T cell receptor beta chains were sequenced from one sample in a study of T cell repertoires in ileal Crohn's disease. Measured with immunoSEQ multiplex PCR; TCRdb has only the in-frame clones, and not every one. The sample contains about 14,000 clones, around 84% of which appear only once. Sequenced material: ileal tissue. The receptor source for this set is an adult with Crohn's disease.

The CDR3 bases are TGTGCCAGCAGGGAGGCGGCTAGCACAGATACGCAGTATTTT. Amino acid sequence: CASREAASTDTQYF. J is TRBJ2-3 and V is TRBV19; D possibly corresponds to TRBD2 (6 bases). Germline V gene sequence: CDR1 LNHDA, CDR2 SQIVND (reference sequence). This CDR3 has 14 residues. V lost 9 bases and J lost 0, with 13 bases in between.

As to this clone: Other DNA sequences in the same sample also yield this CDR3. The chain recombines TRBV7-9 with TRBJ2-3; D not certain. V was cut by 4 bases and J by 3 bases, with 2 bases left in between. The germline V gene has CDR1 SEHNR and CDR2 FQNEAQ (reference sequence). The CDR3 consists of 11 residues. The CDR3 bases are TGTGCCAGCAGCTCTACAGATACGCAGTATTTT. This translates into CASSSTDTQYF.

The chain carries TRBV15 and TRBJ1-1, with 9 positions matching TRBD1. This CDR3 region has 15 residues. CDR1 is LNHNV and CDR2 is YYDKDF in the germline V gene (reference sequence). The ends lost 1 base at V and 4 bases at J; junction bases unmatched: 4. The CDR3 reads CATSRARQGGTEAFF. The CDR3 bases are TGTGCCACCAGCAGAGCCCGACAGGGGGGCACTGAAGCTTTCTTT. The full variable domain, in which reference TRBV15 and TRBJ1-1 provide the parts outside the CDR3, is DAMVIQNPRYQVTQFGKPVTLSCSQTLNHNVMYWYQQKSSQAPKLLFHYYDKDFNNEADTPDNFQSRRPNTSFCFLDIRSPGLGDTAMYLCATSRARQGGTEAFFGQGTRLTVV.

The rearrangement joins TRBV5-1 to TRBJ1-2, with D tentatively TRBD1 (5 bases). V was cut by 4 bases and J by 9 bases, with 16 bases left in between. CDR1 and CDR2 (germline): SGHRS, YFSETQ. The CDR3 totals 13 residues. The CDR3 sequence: CASSPMVGPSYTF. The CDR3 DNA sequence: TGCGCCAGCAGCCCTATGGTGGGGCCCAGCTACACCTTC.

This CDR3 is CASSPDSSQPQHF. In nucleotides, the CDR3 is TGTGCCAGCTCGCCGGACAGTTCTCAGCCCCAGCATTTT. The V call is TRBV18, the J call TRBJ1-5, with a weak D call TRBD1 (6 bases). This CDR3 comprises 13 residues. V dropped 6 bases and J dropped 6 bases, with 12 bases sitting between them. Germline V CDR1 and CDR2: KGHSH, LQKENI.

Written as DNA, the CDR3 is TGTGCCAGCAGCAGACACAGGGGGGGGTACGAGCAGTACTTC. Its translation is CASSRHRGGYEQYF. The chain couples TRBV9 to TRBJ2-7; the D gene is possibly TRBD1 (8 bases). The CDR3 totals 14 residues. The ends were cut back, 4 bases at V and 4 bases at J, with 15 bases in the middle. Looked up from germline, CDR1 is SGDLS and CDR2 is YYNGEE.

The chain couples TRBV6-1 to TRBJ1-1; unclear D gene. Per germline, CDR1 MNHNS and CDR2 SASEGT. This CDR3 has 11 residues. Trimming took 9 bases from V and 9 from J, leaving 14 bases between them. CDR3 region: CARLRSMKAFF. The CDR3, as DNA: TGTGCCAGACTGCGTTCTATGAAAGCTTTCTTT.

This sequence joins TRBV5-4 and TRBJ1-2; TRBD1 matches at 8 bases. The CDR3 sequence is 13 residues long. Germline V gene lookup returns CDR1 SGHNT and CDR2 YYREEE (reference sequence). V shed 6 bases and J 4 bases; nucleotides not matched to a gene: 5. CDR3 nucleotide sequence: TGTGCCAGCACCGTGACAGGGGCCTATGGCTACACCTTC. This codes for CASTVTGAYGYTF.

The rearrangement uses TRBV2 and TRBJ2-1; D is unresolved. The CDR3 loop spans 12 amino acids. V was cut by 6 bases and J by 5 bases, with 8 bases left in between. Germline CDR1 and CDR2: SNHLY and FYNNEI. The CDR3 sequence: CASSPINNEQFF. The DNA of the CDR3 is TGTGCCAGCAGCCCCATCAACAATGAGCAGTTCTTC. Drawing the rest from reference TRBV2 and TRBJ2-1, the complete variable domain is EPEVTQTPSHQVTQMGQEVILRCVPISNHLYFYWYRQILGQKVEFLVSFYNNEISEKSEIFDDQFSVERPDGSNFTLKIRSTKLEDSAMYFCASSPINNEQFFGPGTRLTVL.

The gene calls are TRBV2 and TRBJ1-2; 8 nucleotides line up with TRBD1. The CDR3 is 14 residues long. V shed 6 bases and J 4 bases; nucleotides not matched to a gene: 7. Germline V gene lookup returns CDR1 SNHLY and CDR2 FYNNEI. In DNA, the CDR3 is TGTGCCAGCAGGGAGCAGGGGGCTAGCTATGGCTACACCTTC. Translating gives CASREQGASYGYTF.

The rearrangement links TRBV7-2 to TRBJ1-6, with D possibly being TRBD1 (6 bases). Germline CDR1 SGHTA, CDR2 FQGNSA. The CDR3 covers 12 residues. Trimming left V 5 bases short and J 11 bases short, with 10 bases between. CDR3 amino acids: CASSLRGAPLHF. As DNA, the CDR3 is TGTGCCAGCAGCCTCAGGGGAGCACCCCTCCACTTT.

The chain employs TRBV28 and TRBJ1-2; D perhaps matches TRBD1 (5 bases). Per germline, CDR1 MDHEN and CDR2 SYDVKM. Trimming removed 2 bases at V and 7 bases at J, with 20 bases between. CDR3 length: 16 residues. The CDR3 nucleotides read TGTGCCAGCAGTTTAAGCCCCGCCAGGGCAGGAGCTGGCTACACCTTC. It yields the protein CASSLSPARAGAGYTF.

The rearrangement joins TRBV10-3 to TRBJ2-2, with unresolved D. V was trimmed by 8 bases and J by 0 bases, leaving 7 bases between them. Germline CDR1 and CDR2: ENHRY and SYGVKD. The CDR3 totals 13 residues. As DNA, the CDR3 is TGTGCCATCGCGGAGCCGAACACCGGGGAGCTGTTTTTT. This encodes CAIAEPNTGELFF.

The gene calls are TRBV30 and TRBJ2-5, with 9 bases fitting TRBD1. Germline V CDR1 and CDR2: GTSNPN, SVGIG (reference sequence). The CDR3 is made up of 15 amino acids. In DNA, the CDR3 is TGTGCACTACAGGGGGCCCGCCGGGATAAAGAGACCCAGTACTTC. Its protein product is CALQGARRDKETQYF. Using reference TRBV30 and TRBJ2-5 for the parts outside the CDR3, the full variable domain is SQTIHQWPATLVQPVGSPLSLECTVEGTSNPNLYWYRQAAGRGLQLLFYSVGIGQISSEVPQNLSASRPQDRQFILSSKKLLLSDSGFYLCALQGARRDKETQYFGPGTRLLVL.

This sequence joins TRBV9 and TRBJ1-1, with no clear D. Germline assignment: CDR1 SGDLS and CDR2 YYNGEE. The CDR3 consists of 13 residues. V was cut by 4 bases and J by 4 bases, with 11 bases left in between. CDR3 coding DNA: TGTGCCAGCAGCCTAAGCGGGTTCACTGAAGCTTTCTTT. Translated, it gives CASSLSGFTEAFF.

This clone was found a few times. The chain's CDR3 is CASSRPTGMNTEAFF. The CDR3 bases are TGTGCCAGCAGCCGACCGACAGGGATGAACACTGAAGCTTTCTTT. The chain carries TRBV7-2 and TRBJ1-1; 7 bases match TRBD1. This CDR3 region has 15 residues. J was trimmed by 0 bases and V by 5 bases; bases with no gene match: 6. Germline V lookup: CDR1 SGHTA, CDR2 FQGNSA.

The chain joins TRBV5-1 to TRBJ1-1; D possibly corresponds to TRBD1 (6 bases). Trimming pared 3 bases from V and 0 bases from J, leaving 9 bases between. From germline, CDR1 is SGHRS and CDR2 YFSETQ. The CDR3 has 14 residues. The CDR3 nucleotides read TGCGCCAGCAGCTGGACAGCTATGAACACTGAAGCTTTCTTT. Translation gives CASSWTAMNTEAFF.